This is a list of T cell receptor beta chains from one sample in a study of beta chain features in type 1 diabetes. The table came from immunoSEQ multiplex PCR; TCRdb's copy has only in-frame clones and leaves some out. Of 160,000 or so clones listed, 7.5% to 9.5% were seen once; the top ten hold 2% to 3%. The sequenced material came from central memory CD4+ T cells from blood. The receptors here all came from a woman in her late teens or twenties in good health. CDR3s include the opening cysteine and the closing phenylalanine or tryptophan. The order of the fields is V gene, clone size, D gene, J gene, CDR3 protein, CDR3 DNA. D genes are given only for firm matches. Size values are once, few and many counts, or a class for expanded clones, and some rows have none.

v_call: TRBV5-1; clone_size: few; d_call: TRBD1; j_call: TRBJ1-2; cdr3_aa: CASSSGTASPGGYTF; cdr3_nt: TGCGCCAGCAGCTCCGGGACAGCCAGCCCGGGGGGCTACACCTTC
v_call: TRBV29-1; clone_size: NA; d_call: TRBD2; j_call: TRBJ2-7; cdr3_aa: CSVENGREGPLLYEQYF; cdr3_nt: TGCAGCGTTGAAAACGGTCGGGAGGGGCCCCTCCTCTACGAGCAGTACTTC
v_call: TRBV18; clone_size: few; d_call: NA; j_call: TRBJ2-5; cdr3_aa: CASSPGQKETQYF; cdr3_nt: TGTGCCAGCTCACCAGGACAGAAAGAGACCCAGTACTTC
v_call: TRBV6-5; clone_size: NA; d_call: TRBD1; j_call: TRBJ2-1; cdr3_aa: CASLSSGGRGEQFF; cdr3_nt: TGTGCCAGCTTAAGCTCAGGGGGCCGGGGTGAGCAGTTCTTC
v_call: TRBV6-1; clone_size: NA; d_call: NA; j_call: TRBJ2-5; cdr3_aa: CASSPRSGETQYF; cdr3_nt: TGTGCCAGCAGTCCACGGTCCGGAGAGACCCAGTACTTC
v_call: TRBV5-1; clone_size: few; d_call: TRBD2; j_call: TRBJ2-3; cdr3_aa: CASSETPSGSTDTQYF; cdr3_nt: TGCGCCAGCAGCGAAACCCCTAGCGGCAGCACAGATACGCAGTATTTT
v_call: TRBV5-1; clone_size: NA; d_call: TRBD2; j_call: TRBJ2-1; cdr3_aa: CASSLVAGGNNEQFF; cdr3_nt: TGCGCCAGCAGCTTGGTAGCGGGGGGAAACAATGAGCAGTTCTTC
v_call: TRBV9; clone_size: NA; d_call: NA; j_call: TRBJ2-2; cdr3_aa: CASSVDQSSGELFF; cdr3_nt: TGTGCCAGCAGCGTAGATCAGTCATCCGGGGAGCTGTTTTTT
v_call: TRBV5-4; clone_size: few; d_call: TRBD2; j_call: TRBJ2-3; cdr3_aa: CASSSASGRSTDTQYF; cdr3_nt: TGTGCCAGCAGCTCCGCTAGCGGGAGAAGCACAGATACGCAGTATTTT
v_call: TRBV19; clone_size: NA; d_call: NA; j_call: TRBJ2-3; cdr3_aa: CASSTGDSTDTQYF; cdr3_nt: TGTGCCAGTAGTACGGGGGACTCTACAGATACGCAGTATTTT
v_call: TRBV19; clone_size: NA; d_call: NA; j_call: TRBJ2-6; cdr3_aa: CASSGERRNSGANVLTF; cdr3_nt: TGTGCCAGTAGTGGGGAGCGGCGTAACTCTGGGGCCAACGTCCTGACTTTC
v_call: TRBV4-2; clone_size: NA; d_call: TRBD1; j_call: TRBJ1-2; cdr3_aa: CASSQLGQGADGYTF; cdr3_nt: TGTGCCAGCAGCCAGTTGGGACAGGGGGCGGATGGCTACACCTTC
v_call: TRBV6-5; clone_size: NA; d_call: TRBD1; j_call: TRBJ1-5; cdr3_aa: CASSYSTGANQPQHF; cdr3_nt: TGTGCCAGCAGTTACTCGACAGGGGCCAATCAGCCCCAGCATTTT
v_call: TRBV6-5; clone_size: few; d_call: NA; j_call: TRBJ1-1; cdr3_aa: CASSRTSYTEAFF; cdr3_nt: TGTGCCAGCAGCCGGACAAGCTACACTGAAGCTTTCTTT
v_call: TRBV5-1; clone_size: few; d_call: TRBD1; j_call: TRBJ2-1; cdr3_aa: CASSEQQGNEQFF; cdr3_nt: TGCGCCAGCAGCGAACAACAGGGGAATGAGCAGTTCTTC
v_call: TRBV14; clone_size: few; d_call: NA; j_call: TRBJ1-1; cdr3_aa: CASSPQGLEAFF; cdr3_nt: TGTGCCAGCAGCCCCCAGGGTCTTGAGGCTTTCTTT
v_call: TRBV19; clone_size: few; d_call: NA; j_call: TRBJ2-3; cdr3_aa: CATQKRGGPDTQYF; cdr3_nt: TGTGCCACCCAGAAACGCGGGGGCCCAGATACGCAGTATTTT
v_call: TRBV2; clone_size: NA; d_call: TRBD1; j_call: TRBJ1-2; cdr3_aa: CASSGGGDYGYTF; cdr3_nt: TGTGCCAGCAGTGGAGGGGGCGACTATGGCTACACCTTC
v_call: TRBV7-2; clone_size: few; d_call: TRBD1; j_call: TRBJ2-7; cdr3_aa: CASSNRGRIDEQYF; cdr3_nt: TGTGCCAGCAGCAACAGGGGGCGTATAGACGAGCAGTACTTC
v_call: TRBV7-3; clone_size: NA; d_call: NA; j_call: TRBJ2-5; cdr3_aa: CASSSTPGQGETQYF; cdr3_nt: TGTGCCAGCAGCTCTACCCCGGGACAAGGGGAGACCCAGTACTTC
v_call: TRBV11-2; clone_size: NA; d_call: TRBD2; j_call: TRBJ2-3; cdr3_aa: CASSFGGAADTQYF; cdr3_nt: TGTGCCAGCAGCTTCGGGGGGGCGGCAGATACGCAGTATTTT
v_call: TRBV7-2; clone_size: few; d_call: TRBD1; j_call: TRBJ1-2; cdr3_aa: CASSSGQGANYGYTF; cdr3_nt: TGTGCCAGCAGCTCGGGACAGGGGGCTAACTATGGCTACACCTTC
v_call: TRBV12-5; clone_size: few; d_call: TRBD2; j_call: TRBJ2-1; cdr3_aa: CASGSGTINEQFF; cdr3_nt: TGTGCTAGTGGTTCCGGGACTATCAATGAGCAGTTCTTC
v_call: TRBV4-2; clone_size: few; d_call: TRBD1; j_call: TRBJ1-1; cdr3_aa: CASSQVGQGGVDTEAFF; cdr3_nt: TGTGCCAGCAGCCAAGTAGGTCAGGGGGGAGTAGACACTGAAGCTTTCTTT
v_call: TRBV7-2; clone_size: few; d_call: NA; j_call: TRBJ1-1; cdr3_aa: CASSLAGAGSSTEAFF; cdr3_nt: TGTGCCAGCAGCTTAGCGGGGGCAGGGTCGAGCACTGAAGCTTTCTTT
v_call: TRBV10-3; clone_size: few; d_call: TRBD1; j_call: TRBJ2-5; cdr3_aa: CAINDRGEETQYF; cdr3_nt: TGTGCCATTAATGACAGGGGGGAAGAGACCCAGTACTTC
v_call: TRBV6-1; clone_size: NA; d_call: NA; j_call: TRBJ1-1; cdr3_aa: CASSFTTSGNTEAFF; cdr3_nt: TGTGCCAGCAGTTTTACGACTTCTGGGAACACTGAAGCTTTCTTT
v_call: TRBV28; clone_size: few; d_call: NA; j_call: TRBJ2-7; cdr3_aa: CASSIPTPYEQYF; cdr3_nt: TGTGCCAGCAGTATACCTACCCCCTACGAGCAGTACTTC
v_call: TRBV7-2; clone_size: few; d_call: TRBD2; j_call: TRBJ2-1; cdr3_aa: CASSPGTSEYNEQFF; cdr3_nt: TGTGCCAGCAGCCCGGGGACTAGCGAATACAATGAGCAGTTCTTC
v_call: TRBV18; clone_size: few; d_call: TRBD2; j_call: TRBJ2-7; cdr3_aa: CASSPEAGGTDEQYF; cdr3_nt: TGTGCCAGCTCACCAGAGGCGGGGGGCACGGACGAGCAGTACTTC
v_call: TRBV11-3; clone_size: few; d_call: NA; j_call: TRBJ2-1; cdr3_aa: CASSPGIHWGKQFF; cdr3_nt: TGTGCCAGCAGCCCCGGGATCCACTGGGGAAAGCAGTTCTTC
v_call: TRBV4-1; clone_size: NA; d_call: TRBD1; j_call: TRBJ2-2; cdr3_aa: CASTRGWTGNTGELFF; cdr3_nt: TGCGCCAGCACCCGAGGTTGGACAGGAAACACCGGGGAGCTGTTTTTT
v_call: TRBV5-1; clone_size: few; d_call: NA; j_call: TRBJ2-1; cdr3_aa: CASSGGRGTSYNEQFF; cdr3_nt: TGCGCCAGCAGCGGGGGACGGGGGACGTCCTACAATGAGCAGTTCTTC
v_call: TRBV6-5; clone_size: NA; d_call: NA; j_call: TRBJ2-1; cdr3_aa: CASSPTVYNEQFF; cdr3_nt: TGTGCCAGCAGCCCGACAGTCTACAATGAGCAGTTCTTC
v_call: TRBV5-4; clone_size: NA; d_call: NA; j_call: TRBJ1-1; cdr3_aa: CASSPAGGRNTEAFF; cdr3_nt: TGTGCCAGCAGCCCGGCGGGAGGGCGAAACACTGAAGCTTTCTTT
v_call: TRBV5-1; clone_size: few; d_call: TRBD2; j_call: TRBJ2-1; cdr3_aa: CASSLAPQGRGGWNEQFF; cdr3_nt: TGCGCCAGCAGCTTGGCCCCCCAAGGGAGGGGTGGGTGGAATGAGCAGTTCTTC
v_call: TRBV7-9; clone_size: NA; d_call: TRBD2; j_call: TRBJ2-5; cdr3_aa: CASSVSGRGETQYF; cdr3_nt: TGTGCCAGCAGCGTTAGCGGGAGAGGCGAGACCCAGTACTTC
v_call: TRBV6-6; clone_size: NA; d_call: NA; j_call: TRBJ1-2; cdr3_aa: CASSYGGGNYGYTF; cdr3_nt: TGTGCCAGCAGTTACGGGGGGGGTAACTATGGCTACACCTTC
v_call: TRBV4-3; clone_size: NA; d_call: TRBD2; j_call: TRBJ2-2; cdr3_aa: CASSHQLAGGRTGELFF; cdr3_nt: TGCGCCAGCAGCCACCAATTAGCGGGAGGACGGACCGGGGAGCTGTTTTTT
v_call: TRBV5-1; clone_size: few; d_call: TRBD2; j_call: TRBJ2-1; cdr3_aa: CASSLMSGTSGVNEQFF; cdr3_nt: TGCGCCAGCAGCTTGATGTCAGGAACTAGCGGGGTCAATGAGCAGTTCTTC
v_call: TRBV10-3; clone_size: few; d_call: TRBD1; j_call: TRBJ1-1; cdr3_aa: CAISGYRGGTEAFF; cdr3_nt: TGTGCCATCAGTGGGTACAGGGGAGGAACTGAAGCTTTCTTT
v_call: TRBV7-3; clone_size: few; d_call: NA; j_call: TRBJ2-5; cdr3_aa: CASSLFPRETQYF; cdr3_nt: TGTGCCAGCAGCTTATTCCCTCGGGAGACCCAGTACTTC
v_call: TRBV5-1; clone_size: NA; d_call: NA; j_call: TRBJ2-7; cdr3_aa: CASSPRLGSYEQYF; cdr3_nt: TGCGCCAGCAGCCCGCGACTGGGTTCCTACGAGCAGTACTTC
v_call: TRBV5-6; clone_size: NA; d_call: NA; j_call: TRBJ2-3; cdr3_aa: CASSSRSGADTQYF; cdr3_nt: TGTGCCAGCAGCTCCCGATCGGGGGCAGATACGCAGTATTTT
v_call: TRBV7-2; clone_size: few; d_call: NA; j_call: TRBJ2-3; cdr3_aa: CASSPTRQSTDTQYF; cdr3_nt: TGTGCCAGCAGCCCCACACGACAGAGCACAGATACGCAGTATTTT
v_call: TRBV6-6; clone_size: NA; d_call: NA; j_call: TRBJ1-3; cdr3_aa: CASSYSALDDTIYF; cdr3_nt: TGTGCCAGCAGTTACTCGGCCCTTGATGACACCATATATTTT
v_call: TRBV5-1; clone_size: NA; d_call: NA; j_call: TRBJ1-4; cdr3_aa: CASTEGAGEKLFF; cdr3_nt: TGCGCCAGCACGGAAGGGGCGGGAGAAAAACTGTTTTTT
v_call: TRBV5-1; clone_size: NA; d_call: NA; j_call: TRBJ2-1; cdr3_aa: CASSTGNYNEQFF; cdr3_nt: TGCGCCAGCAGCACGGGAAACTACAATGAGCAGTTCTTC
v_call: TRBV6-6; clone_size: NA; d_call: NA; j_call: TRBJ2-1; cdr3_aa: CASSYSRLSSYNEQFF; cdr3_nt: TGTGCCAGCAGTTACTCGAGGCTGAGCTCCTACAATGAGCAGTTCTTC
v_call: TRBV18; clone_size: few; d_call: NA; j_call: TRBJ1-5; cdr3_aa: CASSGGGDQPQHF; cdr3_nt: TGTGCCAGCTCAGGGGGAGGGGATCAGCCCCAGCATTTT
v_call: TRBV5-1; clone_size: few; d_call: NA; j_call: TRBJ2-5; cdr3_aa: CASSLGRVETQYF; cdr3_nt: TGCGCCAGCAGCTTGGGCAGGGTAGAGACCCAGTACTTC
v_call: TRBV11-2; clone_size: NA; d_call: NA; j_call: TRBJ2-7; cdr3_aa: CASSLAGATYEQYF; cdr3_nt: TGTGCCAGCAGCTTAGCAGGGGCCACCTACGAGCAGTACTTC
v_call: TRBV9; clone_size: NA; d_call: NA; j_call: TRBJ2-4; cdr3_aa: CASSPGSFVNIQYF; cdr3_nt: TGTGCCAGCAGTCCCGGGTCATTTGTCAACATTCAGTACTTC
v_call: TRBV30; clone_size: few; d_call: NA; j_call: TRBJ2-5; cdr3_aa: CAWSTLEETQYF; cdr3_nt: TGTGCCTGGAGTACCCTAGAGGAGACCCAGTACTTC
v_call: TRBV2; clone_size: NA; d_call: TRBD1; j_call: TRBJ1-2; cdr3_aa: CASSASLGTDDYGYTF; cdr3_nt: TGTGCCAGCAGCGCTAGTCTTGGGACAGATGACTATGGCTACACCTTC
v_call: TRBV6-5; clone_size: NA; d_call: NA; j_call: TRBJ1-2; cdr3_aa: CASSSDRQNGYTF; cdr3_nt: TGTGCCAGCAGTTCCGATAGACAGAATGGCTACACCTTC
v_call: TRBV19; clone_size: NA; d_call: NA; j_call: TRBJ2-2; cdr3_aa: CASTLSANTGELFF; cdr3_nt: TGTGCCAGCACCCTGAGTGCGAACACCGGGGAGCTGTTTTTT
v_call: TRBV21-1; clone_size: NA; d_call: NA; j_call: TRBJ2-1; cdr3_aa: CARSRRSGSAYNEQFF; cdr3_nt: TGTGCCAGATCTAGGCGTAGCGGGTCCGCCTACAATGAGCAGTTCTTC
v_call: TRBV7-2; clone_size: few; d_call: NA; j_call: TRBJ2-3; cdr3_aa: CASSLVRDTQYF; cdr3_nt: TGTGCCAGCAGCTTAGTCCGAGATACGCAGTATTTT
v_call: TRBV15; clone_size: few; d_call: NA; j_call: TRBJ2-1; cdr3_aa: CATSRDFGFEQFF; cdr3_nt: TGTGCCACCAGCAGAGACTTCGGGTTCGAGCAGTTCTTC